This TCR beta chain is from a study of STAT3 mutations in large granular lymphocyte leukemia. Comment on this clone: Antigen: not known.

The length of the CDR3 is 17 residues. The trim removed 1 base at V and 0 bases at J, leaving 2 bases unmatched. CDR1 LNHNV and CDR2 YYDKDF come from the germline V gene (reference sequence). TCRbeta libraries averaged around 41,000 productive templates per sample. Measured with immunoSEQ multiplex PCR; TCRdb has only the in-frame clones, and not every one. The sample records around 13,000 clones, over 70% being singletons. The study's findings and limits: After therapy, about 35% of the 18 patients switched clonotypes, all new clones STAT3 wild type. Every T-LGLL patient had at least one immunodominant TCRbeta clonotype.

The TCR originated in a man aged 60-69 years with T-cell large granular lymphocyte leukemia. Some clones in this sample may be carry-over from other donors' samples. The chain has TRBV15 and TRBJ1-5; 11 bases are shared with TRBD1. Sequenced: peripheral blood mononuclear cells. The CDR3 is CATSRAGQGASNQPQHF. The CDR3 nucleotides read TGTGCCACCAGCAGAGCCGGACAGGGGGCTAGCAATCAGCCCCAGCATTTT.